Detailed here is one T cell receptor beta chain. Original analysis: Amplification from reference gene primers served as the basis for estimated nucleated cell counts. The table came from immunoSEQ multiplex PCR; TCRdb's copy has only in-frame clones and leaves some out. V and J calls and clone size are given by that table; D and trimming were obtained from the DNA. The data show roughly 26,000 clones, roughly 88% seen once. This sample stems from a study of blood T cell repertoires in COVID-19. The overall study: Acute and convalescent COVID-19 samples came from the United States, Italy and Spain. Sources were T cells, B-cell-depleted T cells, or PBMCs; the material itself was cDNA or gDNA.

Germline-derived CDR1 and CDR2 are LGHNA and YSLEER. Trimming took 1 base from V and 3 from J, leaving 10 bases between them. The CDR3 length is 14 residues. This sequence was found in a man between 65 and 85 years old with acute or convalescent COVID-19. This sequence joins TRBV4-3 and TRBJ2-7, with D possibly matching TRBD1 (6 bases). Source material: peripheral blood. The CDR3 spells CASSQALRGYEQYF. The CDR3 nucleotides read TGCGCCAGCAGCCAAGCTCTCAGGGGCTACGAGCAGTACTTC.